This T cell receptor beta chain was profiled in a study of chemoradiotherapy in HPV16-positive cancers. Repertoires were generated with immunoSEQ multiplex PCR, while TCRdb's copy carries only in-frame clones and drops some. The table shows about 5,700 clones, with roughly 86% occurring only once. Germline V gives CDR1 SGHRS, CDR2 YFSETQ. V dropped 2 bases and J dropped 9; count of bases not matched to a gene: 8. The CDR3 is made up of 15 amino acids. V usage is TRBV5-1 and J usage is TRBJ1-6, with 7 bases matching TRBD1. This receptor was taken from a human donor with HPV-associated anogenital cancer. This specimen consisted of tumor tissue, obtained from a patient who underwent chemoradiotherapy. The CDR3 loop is CASSFTGTEGSPLHF. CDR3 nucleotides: TGCGCCAGCAGCTTCACCGGGACAGAGGGTTCACCCCTCCACTTT.